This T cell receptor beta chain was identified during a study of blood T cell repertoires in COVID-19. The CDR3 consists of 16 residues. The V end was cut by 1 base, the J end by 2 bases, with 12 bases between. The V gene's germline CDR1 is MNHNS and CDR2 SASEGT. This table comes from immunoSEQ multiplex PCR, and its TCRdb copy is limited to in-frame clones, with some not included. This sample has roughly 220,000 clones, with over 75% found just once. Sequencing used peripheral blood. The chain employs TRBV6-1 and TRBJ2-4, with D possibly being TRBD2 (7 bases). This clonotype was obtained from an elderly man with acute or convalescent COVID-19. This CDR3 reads CASSEDKGGTKNIQYF. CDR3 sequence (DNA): TGTGCCAGCAGTGAAGATAAGGGGGGGACCAAAAACATTCAGTACTTC.